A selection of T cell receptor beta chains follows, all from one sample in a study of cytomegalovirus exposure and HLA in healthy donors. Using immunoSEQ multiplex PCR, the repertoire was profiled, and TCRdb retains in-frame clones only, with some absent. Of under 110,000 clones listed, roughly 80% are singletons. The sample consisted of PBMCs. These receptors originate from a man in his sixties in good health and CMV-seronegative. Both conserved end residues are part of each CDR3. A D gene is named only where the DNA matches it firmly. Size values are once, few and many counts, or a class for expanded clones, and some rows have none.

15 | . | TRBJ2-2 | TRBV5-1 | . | CASSLASGETGELFF | TGCGCCAGCAGCTTGGCCTCAGGGGAAACCGGGGAGCTGTTTTTT
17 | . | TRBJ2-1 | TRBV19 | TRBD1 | CASSPIPGTGDHNEQFF | TGTGCCAGTAGTCCGATACCCGGGACAGGGGATCACAATGAGCAGTTCTTC
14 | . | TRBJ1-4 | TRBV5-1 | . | CASSLTRVGEKLFF | TGCGCCAGCAGCTTGACCAGGGTTGGTGAAAAACTGTTTTTT
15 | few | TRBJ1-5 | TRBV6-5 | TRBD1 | CASSRTGGGNQPQHF | TGTGCCAGCAGCCGGACAGGGGGCGGCAATCAGCCCCAGCATTTT
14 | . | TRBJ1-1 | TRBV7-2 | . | CASSDRTGDTEAFF | TGTGCCAGCAGCGACCGAACAGGAGACACTGAAGCTTTCTTT
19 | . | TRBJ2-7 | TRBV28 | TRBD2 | CASSPRVSPMTSGDYEQYF | TGTGCCAGCAGCCCAAGGGTATCACCCATGACTAGCGGGGACTACGAGCAGTACTTC
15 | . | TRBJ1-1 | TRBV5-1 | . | CASSRGSGGNTEAFF | TGCGCCAGCAGCCGAGGCTCGGGGGGCAACACTGAAGCTTTCTTT
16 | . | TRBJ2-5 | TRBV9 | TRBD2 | CASSRRGLAGEETQYF | TGTGCCAGCAGCCGAAGGGGACTAGCGGGGGAAGAGACCCAGTACTTC
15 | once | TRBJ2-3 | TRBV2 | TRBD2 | CASSRLAGTTDTQYF | TGTGCCAGCAGTCGACTAGCGGGGACCACAGATACGCAGTATTTT
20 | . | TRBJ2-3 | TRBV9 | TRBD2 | CASSPGTSGGLSTSTDTQYF | TGTGCCAGCAGCCCCGGGACTAGCGGGGGCTTATCGACGAGCACAGATACGCAGTATTTT
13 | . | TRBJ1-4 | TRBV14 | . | CASSQTGMEKLFF | TGTGCCAGCAGCCAAACAGGGATGGAAAAACTGTTTTTT
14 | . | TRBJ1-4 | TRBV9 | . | CASSVGTANEKLFF | TGTGCCAGCAGCGTAGGGACAGCTAATGAAAAACTGTTTTTT
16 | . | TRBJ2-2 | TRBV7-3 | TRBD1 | CASSLQGARNTGELFF | TGTGCCAGCAGCCTACAGGGGGCGCGAAACACCGGGGAGCTGTTTTTT
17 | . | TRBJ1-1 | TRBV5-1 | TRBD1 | CASSFNRGHAANTEAFF | TGCGCCAGCAGCTTTAACAGGGGGCACGCGGCGAACACTGAAGCTTTCTTT
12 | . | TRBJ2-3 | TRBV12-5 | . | CASGLYADTQYF | TGTGCTAGTGGTTTGTACGCGGATACGCAGTATTTT
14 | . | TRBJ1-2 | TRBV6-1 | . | CASSETRANYGYTF | TGTGCCAGCAGTGAAACGAGGGCTAACTATGGCTACACCTTC
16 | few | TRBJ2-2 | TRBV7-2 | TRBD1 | CASSLYGTGVTGELFF | TGTGCCAGCAGCTTATATGGGACAGGGGTGACCGGGGAGCTGTTTTTT
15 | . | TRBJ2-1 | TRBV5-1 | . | CASSLGAYNYNEQFF | TGCGCCAGCAGCTTGGGGGCCTACAACTACAATGAGCAGTTCTTC
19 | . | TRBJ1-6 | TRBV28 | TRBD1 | CASSRSDRGHINRGSPLHF | TGTGCCAGCAGTAGGTCGGACAGGGGGCATATCAATCGGGGTTCACCCCTCCACTTT
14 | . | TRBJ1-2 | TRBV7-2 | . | CASSLGLENYGYTF | TGTGCCAGCAGCTTGGGACTTGAGAACTATGGCTACACCTTC
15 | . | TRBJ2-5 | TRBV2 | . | CASLRDPQRGETQYF | TGTGCCAGCCTCCGGGACCCGCAGAGGGGGGAGACCCAGTACTTC
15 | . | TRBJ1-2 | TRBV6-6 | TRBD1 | CASSPDRGRGYGYTF | TGTGCCAGCAGTCCTGACAGGGGAAGGGGCTATGGCTACACCTTC
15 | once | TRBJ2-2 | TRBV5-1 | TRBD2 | CASSLVAGSTGELFF | TGCGCCAGCAGCTTGGTAGCGGGGAGCACCGGGGAGCTGTTTTTT
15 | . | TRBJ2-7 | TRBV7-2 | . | CASSLERLAYYEQYF | TGTGCCAGCAGCTTAGAGCGGCTAGCTTACTACGAGCAGTACTTC
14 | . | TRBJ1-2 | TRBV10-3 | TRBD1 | CAIGEAGGSYGYTF | TGTGCCATCGGCGAGGCAGGGGGATCCTATGGCTACACCTTC
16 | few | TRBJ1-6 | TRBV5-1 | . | CASSSGLAWTGSPLHF | TGCGCCAGCAGCTCGGGGCTAGCGTGGACTGGATCACCCCTCCACTTT
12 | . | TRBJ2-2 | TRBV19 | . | CASSIRTGELFF | TGTGCCAGTAGTATTCGGACCGGGGAGCTGTTTTTT
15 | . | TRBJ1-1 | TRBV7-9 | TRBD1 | CASSLGDRKNTEAFF | TGTGCCAGCAGCTTAGGGGACAGAAAGAACACTGAAGCTTTCTTT
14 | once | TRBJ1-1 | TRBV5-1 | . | CASSYRLRQDEAFF | TGCGCCAGCAGCTATAGACTAAGACAGGATGAAGCTTTCTTT
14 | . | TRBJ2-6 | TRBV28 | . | CASSLTSGANVLTF | TGTGCCAGCAGTTTAACATCCGGGGCCAACGTCCTGACTTTC
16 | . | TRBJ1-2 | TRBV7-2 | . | CASSLGLGSSNYGYTF | TGTGCCAGCAGCTTAGGTCTGGGCAGCTCTAACTATGGCTACACCTTC
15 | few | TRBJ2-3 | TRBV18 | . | CASSSGTLVTDTQYF | TGTGCCAGCTCATCTGGGACACTGGTTACAGATACGCAGTATTTT
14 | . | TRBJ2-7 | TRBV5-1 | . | CASSVRADPYEQYF | TGCGCCAGCAGCGTCAGGGCCGACCCCTACGAGCAGTACTTC
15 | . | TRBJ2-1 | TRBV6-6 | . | CASRNRAGGSNEQFF | TGTGCCAGCCGCAACCGGGCGGGTGGCAGCAATGAGCAGTTCTTC
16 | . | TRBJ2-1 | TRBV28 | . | CASSSMGAADYNEQFF | TGTGCCAGCAGTTCGATGGGGGCTGCCGACTACAATGAGCAGTTCTTC
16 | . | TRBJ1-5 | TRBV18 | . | CASSPTVGQINQPQHF | TGTGCCAGCTCACCAACGGTCGGACAGATCAATCAGCCCCAGCATTTT
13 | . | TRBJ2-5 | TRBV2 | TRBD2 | CASRVAGGQTQYF | TGTGCCAGCAGAGTAGCGGGGGGGCAGACCCAGTACTTC
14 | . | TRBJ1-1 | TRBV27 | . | CASGPRGSNTEAFF | TGTGCCAGCGGACCCAGGGGTTCTAACACTGAAGCTTTCTTT
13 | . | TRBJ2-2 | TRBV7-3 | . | CASSLEDTGELFF | TGTGCCAGCAGCTTGGAGGACACCGGGGAGCTGTTTTTT
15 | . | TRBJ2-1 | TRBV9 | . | CASSVSQATWYEQFF | TGTGCCAGCAGCGTATCACAGGCGACCTGGTATGAGCAGTTCTTC
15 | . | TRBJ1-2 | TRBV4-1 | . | CASSRPGGEFYGYTF | TGCGCCAGCAGCCGCCCGGGAGGGGAGTTTTATGGCTACACCTTC
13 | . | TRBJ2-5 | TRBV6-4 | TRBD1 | CASRRGGYREQYF | TGTGCCAGCAGGAGAGGGGGCTACAGAGAGCAGTACTTC
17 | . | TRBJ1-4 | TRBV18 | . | CASSPRPQGGNNEKLFF | TGTGCCAGCTCACCTAGGCCCCAGGGCGGTAATAATGAAAAACTGTTTTTT
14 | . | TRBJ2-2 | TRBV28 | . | CASSLQGRTGELFF | TGTGCCAGCAGTTTACAGGGGCGCACCGGGGAGCTGTTTTTT
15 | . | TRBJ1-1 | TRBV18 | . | CASSPAFGGGTEAFF | TGTGCCAGCTCACCCGCCTTTGGGGGCGGCACTGAAGCTTTCTTT
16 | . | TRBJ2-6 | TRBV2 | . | CASQIVTVSGANVLTF | TGTGCCAGCCAAATAGTGACAGTCTCTGGGGCCAACGTCCTGACTTTC
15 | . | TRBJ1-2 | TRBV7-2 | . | CASSLQGLSNYGYTF | TGTGCCAGCAGCTTGCAGGGACTGTCTAACTATGGCTACACCTTC
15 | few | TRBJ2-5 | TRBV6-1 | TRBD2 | CASNTLAGGTETQYF | TGTGCCAGCAATACACTAGCGGGGGGCACGGAGACCCAGTACTTC
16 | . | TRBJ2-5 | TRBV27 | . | CASSPLRDTGEETQYF | TGTGCCAGCAGCCCTCTCCGGGACACTGGAGAAGAGACCCAGTACTTC
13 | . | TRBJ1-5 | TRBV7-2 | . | CASSWHRDQPQHF | TGTGCCAGCAGCTGGCACAGGGATCAGCCCCAGCATTTT
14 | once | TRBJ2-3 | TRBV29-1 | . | CSVDGRGGTDTQYF | TGCAGCGTTGACGGGCGGGGTGGGACAGATACGCAGTATTTT
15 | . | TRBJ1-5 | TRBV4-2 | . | CASSQGSQGDQPQHF | TGTGCCAGCAGCCAAGGGTCACAGGGAGATCAGCCCCAGCATTTT
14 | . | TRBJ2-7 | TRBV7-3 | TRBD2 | CASSISGGAHEQYF | TGTGCCAGCAGCATTAGCGGGGGGGCTCACGAGCAGTACTTC